This T cell receptor (beta chain) was captured by sequencing in a study of blood T cells in healthy people across ages. Notes on this clonotype: Its matching antigen is unknown.

With each sample, at least 5 micrograms of total RNA were extracted. Together with a sample-barcoded 5' primer, a J-beta primer mix was included in a second PCR lasting roughly 7 to 11 cycles. TCRdb used MiXCR to reprocess the 5' RACE reads, holding one entry per CDR3 protein. The sample has about 1,400,000 distinct CDR3 sequences, 59% seen once; the top ten hold 6.5% to 8%. Study conclusions and caveats: The fall in TCR beta diversity per million T cells was roughly linear with age. Long-lived donors exceeded aged donors in naive CD4+ cells and diversity.

This CDR3 is built from 12 residues. V lost 2 bases to trimming and J lost 4 bases, with 5 bases between them. CDR1 and CDR2 from the germline V gene are SGHAT and FQDESV (reference sequence). The rearrangement uses TRBV11-1 and TRBJ2-5; D uncertain. Sample: blood. This receptor was taken from a man younger than 30 in good health. The CDR3 region has the DNA TGTGCCAGCAGCTTAAGTACAGAGACCCAGTACTTC. This translates into CASSLSTETQYF.